This is a list of T cell receptor beta chains from one sample in a study of shared clonotypes between healthy human individuals. The assay was immunoSEQ multiplex PCR, and TCRdb's table has in-frame clones only and misses some. There are around 2.3 million clones in the sample; 90% to 96% occur only once, and 0.1% to 0.15% lies in the top ten. Input material: naive CD4+ T cells sorted from blood. The source is a man aged 18 to 30 in good health. Both conserved end residues are part of each CDR3. D genes are given only for firm matches. Size is omitted from some rows. Given values are once, few, many or a class for expanded clones.

>.|TRBJ1-1|TRBV28|.
CASSRASNTEAFF
TGTGCCAGCAGCCGAGCCAGTAACACTGAAGCTTTCTTT
>few|TRBJ1-1|TRBV7-7|.
CASSFNLNTEAFF
TGTGCTAGCAGCTTTAACCTGAACACTGAAGCTTTCTTT
>once|TRBJ2-5|TRBV18|.
CASSPVAGEETQYF
TGTGCCAGCTCACCTGTGGCAGGGGAAGAGACCCAGTACTTC
>.|TRBJ1-1|TRBV20-1|.
CSALTDTEAFF
TGCAGTGCCCTAACGGACACTGAAGCTTTCTTT
>.|TRBJ2-5|TRBV7-3|TRBD2
CASSLGAGASEETQYF
TGTGCCAGCAGCTTGGGAGCGGGGGCCTCTGAAGAGACCCAGTACTTC
>.|TRBJ2-5|TRBV7-9|.
CASSLEGFQETQYF
TGTGCCAGCAGCTTAGAGGGATTCCAAGAGACCCAGTACTTC
>.|TRBJ1-2|TRBV7-9|TRBD1
CASSRRGQGALYGYTF
TGTGCCAGCAGTCGCAGGGGACAGGGGGCGTTGTATGGCTACACCTTC
>.|TRBJ1-2|TRBV6-1|.
CASSGQGFSGYTF
TGTGCCAGCAGTGGCCAGGGCTTCTCTGGCTACACCTTC
>few|TRBJ1-1|TRBV29-1|.
CSVGFWVGLNTEAFF
TGCAGCGTTGGTTTTTGGGTCGGATTGAACACTGAAGCTTTCTTT
>few|TRBJ1-5|TRBV6-1|.
CASSEGRQPQHF
TGTGCCAGCAGTGAAGGGCGTCAGCCCCAGCATTTT
>.|TRBJ1-3|TRBV7-2|.
CASSEQGHTIYF
TGTGCCAGCAGTGAACAGGGCCACACCATATATTTT
>.|TRBJ2-5|TRBV7-9|TRBD1
CASSRGQAETQYF
TGTGCCAGCAGCAGGGGGCAGGCAGAGACCCAGTACTTC
>.|TRBJ2-7|TRBV29-1|.
CSALTGESGYEQYF
TGCAGCGCCTTGACGGGGGAAAGTGGCTACGAGCAGTACTTC
>.|TRBJ2-7|TRBV9|.
CASSGPKDSLLYEQYF
TGTGCCAGCAGCGGGCCTAAGGACAGTCTACTCTACGAGCAGTACTTC
>.|TRBJ2-3|TRBV11-2|.
CASSVRGAGTDTQYF
TGTGCCAGCAGCGTCAGAGGGGCAGGCACAGATACGCAGTATTTT
>.|TRBJ2-2|TRBV29-1|TRBD1
CSRAGTANTGELFF
TGCAGCAGGGCCGGGACAGCGAACACCGGGGAGCTGTTTTTT
>.|TRBJ1-4|TRBV9|.
CASSVGGRANEKLFF
TGTGCCAGCAGCGTAGGGGGAAGGGCTAATGAAAAACTGTTTTTT
>.|TRBJ2-3|TRBV29-1|.
CSVKRSGFGFTDTQYF
TGCAGCGTTAAAAGGTCGGGGTTCGGGTTCACAGATACGCAGTATTTT
>.|TRBJ1-4|TRBV7-9|.
CASSPSLGRRGEKLFF
TGTGCCAGCAGCCCCTCCCTTGGGAGGAGGGGTGAAAAACTGTTTTTT
>.|TRBJ2-7|TRBV7-2|.
CASSRTEGSYEQYF
TGTGCCAGCAGCCGCACGGAGGGCTCCTACGAGCAGTACTTC
>.|TRBJ2-2|TRBV7-3|TRBD2
CASSLGSGANTGELFF
TGTGCCAGCAGCTTAGGTAGCGGGGCGAACACCGGGGAGCTGTTTTTT
>.|TRBJ2-6|TRBV2|.
CASSPFPSGANVLTF
TGTGCCAGCAGTCCATTCCCCTCTGGGGCCAACGTCCTGACTTTC